The entry below describes one T cell receptor beta chain. CDR3 length: 9 residues. V lost 1 base, J lost 9 bases, and 0 bases lay in between. The sample originates from a study of control samples from healthy donors and cancer patients. TCRdb keeps only in-frame clones here, not all; method: immunoSEQ multiplex PCR. The sample holds under 200,000 clones. This receptor was obtained from a woman aged 25 to 39 in good health. The rearrangement links TRBV12-3 or TRBV12-4 to TRBJ1-1; D not resolved. Sample: blood. The CDR3: CASSLEAFF. CDR3 sequence (DNA): TGTGCCAGCAGTTTAGAAGCTTTCTTT.